This TCR beta chain was sequenced during a study of shared clonotypes between healthy human individuals. Whole-study results and caveats: The rarefaction results pointed to incomplete sorted-subset sequencing despite large depth. All-four-donor shared clonotypes had higher generation probabilities than non-shared clonotypes did. Among several donors, approximately 5% of naive CD4 clonotypes were found in common.

Naive CD8 populations comprised CD45RO-negative cells positively selected for CCR7, excluding terminally differentiated effector memory CD45RA+ cells. This clone appeared once. Its antigen is not identified. A 200 ng quantity of DNA, tens of thousands of T cell genomes, went into the sorted-subset replicate PCRs. Method: immunoSEQ multiplex PCR; TCRdb's copy keeps in-frame clones and lacks some. The sample records over 750,000 clones, around 96% being singletons. This receptor was identified in a man between 25 and 39 years old in good health. Sequencing used naive CD8+ T cells sorted from blood.

The chain's CDR3 is CASSQDPLAGPSNEQFF. The CDR3 nucleotides are TGTGCCAGCAGCCAAGACCCACTAGCGGGCCCTTCTAATGAGCAGTTCTTC. V gene TRBV4-2 combines with J gene TRBJ2-1; 9 bases fit TRBD2. CDR1 is LGHNA, CDR2 YNFKEQ, per germline. CDR3 length equals 17 residues. The junction had 10 bases not matched to a gene; V was cut back by 0 bases and J by 7 bases.